Below, one T cell receptor (beta chain) is given with its context. Which antigen it targets is not known. No base quality values were provided; no much bigger clone lies one nucleotide off. TCR beta CDR3 regions were amplified from genomic DNA with the immunoSEQ assay, a bias-controlled multiplex PCR using V- and J-specific primers. A second PCR step added a proprietary barcode and Illumina adapter sequences to the CDR3 amplicons. CDR3 libraries were sequenced on an Illumina MiSeq instrument. The authors' analysis ran thus. Export and quality control were handled in immunoSEQ Analyzer 3.0, while downstream analyses relied on R Bioconductor and Immunarch. Repertoire metrics were calculated using only productive rearrangements within the normalized downsampled data set. Pathologically expanded clonotypes were defined as those larger than 5 templates in the normalized cohort. Repertoire diversity was measured with the Inverse Simpson Index. To capture all clonotypes, the CMV-specificity analyses were run on the non-normalized data set. The clones in this table, taken by TCRdb from immuneACCESS, are in-frame only. Not every clone is retained; where verified, under half of the shortfall comes from an unresolved V gene, and the cause of the rest is unknown. D and trimming were read from the DNA, whereas the V and J calls and clone size are those reported in that table. Counted in this sample were roughly 44,000 clones; 85% of them appeared once. Together, the top ten hold less than 3% of the sample.

This sample is part of a study of T cell clonotyping in hematopoietic cell transplantation (dated by TCRdb to the early 2020s). Context from the whole study: Pretransplant samples from recipients were collected after cytoreduction. In the study, 135 blood samples were gathered from 40 or so consecutive transplant recipients and their related donors. Recruitment of patients was conducted between 2015 and early 2017, and follow-up was continued until September 2020 or death.

V and J lose 6 bases and 10 bases, and a span of 24 bases separates them. The CDR3 covers 16 residues, taking in both the cysteine and the phenylalanine. Only CDR3 DNA remains: 48 bases, in frame from the first base. CDR1 and CDR2, per the germline V gene (reference sequence), are LNHDA and SQIVND. Explained via the paper, the time point label denotes: recipient sample about 28 days before transplant, after cytoreduction. Blood samples were obtained from recipients approximately 28 days before transplant and at days 30, 100 and 180 after transplant. Nuclei Lysis Solution was used to extract genomic DNA from fresh or cryopreserved unfractionated peripheral blood mononuclear cells. The paper's findings and limits, for the study overall: The sample size was limited, and CD4 and CD8 repertoire contributions could not be separated because cells were not sorted. Only a small fraction of recipient repertoires overlapped donor repertoires, with over 95% appearing de novo at the given depth. Inverse Simpson Index values from donors and from recipients before transplant predicted broader TCR repertoire diversity after transplant. After transplant, TCR diversity in recipients dropped, and pathologically expanded clonotypes climbed progressively between day 30 and day 180.

The chain uses TRBV19 and TRBJ2-2; the D gene is perhaps TRBD1, from 5 matching bases. The material sequenced was peripheral blood mononuclear cells, taken before stem cell transplant. The clonotype was recovered from a man in his sixties with acute myeloid leukemia. Some clones in this sample may be carry-over from other donors' samples. The nucleotide sequence is given as TGTGCCAGTAGCTTCCTCAGACAGCATAACGTCGTGGAGCTGTTTTTT. Its protein reads: CASSFLRQHNVVELFF.